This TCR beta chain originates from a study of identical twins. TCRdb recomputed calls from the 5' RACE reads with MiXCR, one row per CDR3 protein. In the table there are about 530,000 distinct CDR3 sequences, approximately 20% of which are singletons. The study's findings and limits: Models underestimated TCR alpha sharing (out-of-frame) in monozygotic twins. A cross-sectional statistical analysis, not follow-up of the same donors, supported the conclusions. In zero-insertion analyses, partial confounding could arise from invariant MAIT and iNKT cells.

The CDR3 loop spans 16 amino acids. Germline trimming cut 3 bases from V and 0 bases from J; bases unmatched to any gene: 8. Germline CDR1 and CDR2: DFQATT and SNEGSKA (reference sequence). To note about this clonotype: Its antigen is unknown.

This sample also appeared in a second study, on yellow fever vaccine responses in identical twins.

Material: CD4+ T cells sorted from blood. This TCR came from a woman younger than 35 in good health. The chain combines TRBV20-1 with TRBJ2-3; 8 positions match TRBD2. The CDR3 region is CSARVAGTPSTDTQYF. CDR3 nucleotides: TGCAGTGCTAGGGTAGCGGGAACCCCTAGCACAGATACGCAGTATTTT.